This TCR beta chain was sequenced for a study of early stage breast cancer tumors. Study as a whole: Twelve of the 16 invasive tumors were ER+, PR+ and HER2-. Findings of the study overall: Tumor and normal breast were distinguished via blood comparison in most of the 16 patients.

Sampling of the adjacent normal breast tissue occurred roughly 1.7-4 cm from the tumor. On this clone itself: Its antigen is unknown.

Sequencing used immunoSEQ multiplex PCR; TCRdb keeps in-frame clones, though not all of them. Seen here are over 11,000 clones, approximately 80% observed once, and the top ten hold approximately 7.6%. The germline CDR1 and CDR2 sequences are ENHRY and SYGVKD. The CDR3 covers 14 residues. Trimming removed 2 bases at V and 2 bases at J, with 8 bases between. The chain joins TRBV10-3 to TRBJ2-3; no definite D call. This receptor was taken from a person between 50 and 60 years old with breast cancer. Specimen: normal breast tissue next to the tumor. The CDR3 is CAISEKRSTDTQYF. CDR3 DNA sequence: TGTGCCATCAGTGAGAAACGGTCCACAGATACGCAGTATTTT.